Presented here are 5 T cell receptor beta chains from one specimen sequenced in a study of OX40 agonist ivuxolimab in advanced cancers. TCRdb's copy holds only in-frame clones and misses some; the assay was immunoSEQ multiplex PCR. The repertoire has tens of thousands of clones, around 90% of them found once; the top ten carry roughly 13%. The sample here was CD4+ or CD8+ T cells sorted from blood, taken in a trial of the OX40 agonist ivuxolimab. The receptors here all came from an adult with an advanced solid tumor such as melanoma, head and neck, liver or kidney cancer.

V usage is TRBV6-5 and J usage is TRBJ2-3; TRBD1 matches 8 bases. This CDR3 is 14 amino acids long. With 4 bases clipped from V and 5 bases from J, the junction kept 5 bases outside the gene matches. Germline CDR1 reads MNHEY; CDR2 reads SVGAGI. CDR3 residues: CASSWGQVGDTQYF. In nucleotides, the CDR3 is TGTGCCAGCAGTTGGGGACAGGTGGGAGATACGCAGTATTTT.

There are a few counts of this clone. V and J are TRBV7-9 and TRBJ2-7; D is perhaps TRBD2 (6 bases). Germline V gene sequence: CDR1 SEHNR, CDR2 FQNEAQ (reference sequence). V was trimmed by 5 bases and J by 4 bases, leaving 21 bases between them. The CDR3 extends over 16 amino acids. This chain's CDR3 is CASSPWVADSLYEQYF. Written as DNA, the CDR3 is TGTGCCAGCAGCCCCTGGGTAGCGGACTCCTTGTACGAGCAGTACTTC.

This chain links TRBV2 with TRBJ2-4, with unresolved D. Per the germline V gene, CDR1 is SNHLY and CDR2 is FYNNEI. V dropped 6 bases and J dropped 0 bases, with 9 bases sitting between them. The CDR3 is 14 amino acids. As DNA, the CDR3 is TGTGCCAGCAGCGGCAGGTTAGCCAAAAACATTCAGTACTTC. The encoded protein is CASSGRLAKNIQYF.

This sequence joins TRBV6-5 and TRBJ1-2; maybe TRBD1 (6 bases). The CDR3 runs 14 residues. Trimming shortened V by 6 bases and J by 4 bases, and 15 bases separated the two germline ends. The germline gives CDR1 MNHEY, CDR2 SVGAGI. The CDR3 reads CASRHPQGTYGYTF. The CDR3 coding sequence is TGTGCCAGCAGACACCCACAGGGAACCTATGGCTACACCTTC.

The chain recombines TRBV5-5 with TRBJ1-1; D unclear. Germline CDR1 reads SGHKS; CDR2 reads YYEKEE (reference sequence). The CDR3 loop spans 16 amino acids. The V and J ends lost 0 bases and 1 base respectively, with 13 bases between them. The CDR3 nucleotides read TGTGCCAGCAGCTTGGAGCCCGGGCAGAGGAACACTGAAGCTTTCTTT. The encoded protein is CASSLEPGQRNTEAFF.